The rows below give T cell receptor beta chains drawn from one sample of a study of circulating CD8 cells and anti-PD-1 response in melanoma. TCRdb re-analysed the reads in MiXCR, keeping a single row per CDR3 protein. The repertoire has about 700 distinct CDR3 sequences, around 12% of them found once; the top ten carry about 65%. Material: CD8+ T cells from PBMCs, obtained at baseline or after one month of anti-PD-1 therapy (not recorded which). These receptors all stem from a human donor with melanoma. Each CDR3 is given with its conserved first and last residue. The D gene is left open where the match is weak. Some rows mark clone size as missing; the rest say once, few, many or name a class of expanded clone.

clone size,V gene,J gene,D gene,CDR3 DNA,CDR3 protein
medium-sized,TRBV20-1,TRBJ2-3,NA,TGCAGTGCCCAAGGGATGACAGATACGCAGTATTTT,CSAQGMTDTQYF
medium-sized,TRBV20-1,TRBJ1-1,NA,TGCAGTGCTAGAGACAGGGTCAAAACTGAAGCTTTCTTT,CSARDRVKTEAFF
few,TRBV6-6,TRBJ2-7,TRBD1,TGTGCCAGCAGTTCCTTCGGAGGGACAGGGCACTACGAGCAGTACTTC,CASSSFGGTGHYEQYF
medium-sized,TRBV6-2/TRBV6-3,TRBJ2-3,NA,TGTGCCAGCAGTCTCTTAAGGGATACGCAGTATTTT,CASSLLRDTQYF
medium-sized,TRBV7-3,TRBJ2-3,TRBD2,TGTGCCAGCAGCTTCAGCCCAAGCGGGGGGGGCATGGATACGCAGTATTTT,CASSFSPSGGGMDTQYF
once,TRBV28,TRBJ2-3,TRBD2,TGTGCCAGCAGTTTAACGGGGGGGCCGGATACGCAGTATTTT,CASSLTGGPDTQYF
medium-sized,TRBV12-5,TRBJ2-1,NA,TGTGCTAGTGGTCCCGGTTGGGGCCAGAACTCCTACAATGAGCAGTTCTTC,CASGPGWGQNSYNEQFF
medium-sized,TRBV19,TRBJ1-2,TRBD1,TGTGCCACGACAGGGGGGCTTAACCATGGCTACACCTTC,CATTGGLNHGYTF
medium-sized,TRBV4-3,TRBJ1-1,NA,TGCGCCAGCAGCCAAGATCGGGGAATGAACACTGAAGCTTTCTTT,CASSQDRGMNTEAFF
NA,TRBV2,TRBJ2-2,NA,TGTGCCAGCAGCGAAACCTGGGACATCCGGGAGCTGTTTTTT,CASSETWDIRELFF
medium-sized,TRBV27,TRBJ1-1,NA,TGTGCCAGCAGTTTCCTTGGGGAGAACACTGAAGCTTTCTTT,CASSFLGENTEAFF
medium-sized,TRBV25-1,TRBJ2-1,NA,TGTGCCAGCAACGGAGGCAATGAGCAGTTCTTC,CASNGGNEQFF
medium-sized,TRBV25-1,TRBJ2-5,TRBD1,TGTGCCAGCAGTCCGCAGACAGGGACCCTCCAAGAGACCCAGTACTTC,CASSPQTGTLQETQYF
large,TRBV6-2/TRBV6-3,TRBJ1-1,NA,TGTGCCAGCAGTTACTCGATCGGAGAAGCTTTCTTT,CASSYSIGEAFF
medium-sized,TRBV27,TRBJ1-1,NA,TGTGCCAGCAGTTTATGGTCCGGACTTCCTGAAGCTTTCTTT,CASSLWSGLPEAFF
medium-sized,TRBV5-5,TRBJ2-5,TRBD1,TGTGCCAGCAGCCCAACGGCGACAGGGGAAGCGAGGACCCAGTACTTC,CASSPTATGEARTQYF
large,TRBV19,TRBJ1-1,NA,TGTGCCAGTATTGGCACAGGGCTTGGCACTGAAGCTTTCTTT,CASIGTGLGTEAFF
medium-sized,TRBV29-1,TRBJ2-1,TRBD1,TGCAGCGTACCGGGACAGGGGACCAGGAGCTCCTACAATGAGCAGTTCTTC,CSVPGQGTRSSYNEQFF
medium-sized,TRBV27,TRBJ2-1,TRBD2,TGTGCCAGCAGTTTATTTCGGGAGGCCGCCTCCTACAATGAGCAGCTCTTC,CASSLFREAASYNEQLF
medium-sized,TRBV19,TRBJ2-1,NA,TGTGCCAGTAGTTTCTCGACCCCCAATGAGCAGTTCTTC,CASSFSTPNEQFF
few,TRBV24-1,TRBJ2-1,NA,TGTGCCACCGAGTATGGCAATGAGCAGTTCTTC,CATEYGNEQFF
large,TRBV10-3,TRBJ2-7,TRBD1,TGTGCCATGGGACAGTCTTTCTGGGAGCAGTACTTC,CAMGQSFWEQYF
large,TRBV29-1,TRBJ2-7,TRBD1,TGCAGCGTTGAATTGGACAGGGGGGGGGAGCAGTACTTC,CSVELDRGGEQYF
medium-sized,TRBV19,TRBJ1-1,NA,TGTGCCAGTAGAACTATGGACGGCGCGAACACTGAAGCTTTCTTT,CASRTMDGANTEAFF
NA,TRBV19,TRBJ1-1,NA,TGTGCCAGTAGTCCCTCTATGAACACTGAAGCTTTCTTT,CASSPSMNTEAFF
NA,TRBV4-3,TRBJ2-7,NA,TGCGCCAGCAGCCAAAAGGTCCTTAACTACGAGCAGTACTTC,CASSQKVLNYEQYF
medium-sized,TRBV27,TRBJ2-1,TRBD2,TGTGCCAGCAGTTTAGCGACTAGCGGGGGGGCAGGTGAGCAGTTCTTC,CASSLATSGGAGEQFF
medium-sized,TRBV19,TRBJ1-1,TRBD1,TGTGCCAGTATTCCCGGACAGGGTGGCACTGAAGCTTTCTTT,CASIPGQGGTEAFF